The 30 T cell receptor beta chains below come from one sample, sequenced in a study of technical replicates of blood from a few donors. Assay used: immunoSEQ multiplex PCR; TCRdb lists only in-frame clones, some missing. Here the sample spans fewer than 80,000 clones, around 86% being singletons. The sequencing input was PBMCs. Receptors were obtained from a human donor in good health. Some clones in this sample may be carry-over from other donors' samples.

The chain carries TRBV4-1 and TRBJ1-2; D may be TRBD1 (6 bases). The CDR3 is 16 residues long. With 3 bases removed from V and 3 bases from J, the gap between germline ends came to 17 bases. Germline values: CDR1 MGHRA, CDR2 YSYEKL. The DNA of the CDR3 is TGCGCCAGCAGCCACCCGGTTGACAGGAGGTACTATGGCTACACCTTC. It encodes CASSHPVDRRYYGYTF.

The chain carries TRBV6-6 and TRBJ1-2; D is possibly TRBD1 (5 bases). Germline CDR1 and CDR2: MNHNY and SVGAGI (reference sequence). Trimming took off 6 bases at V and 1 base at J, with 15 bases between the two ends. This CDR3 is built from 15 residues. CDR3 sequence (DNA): TGTGCCAGCAGGAATATGGACACCTTTAACTATGGCTACACCTTC. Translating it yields CASRNMDTFNYGYTF.

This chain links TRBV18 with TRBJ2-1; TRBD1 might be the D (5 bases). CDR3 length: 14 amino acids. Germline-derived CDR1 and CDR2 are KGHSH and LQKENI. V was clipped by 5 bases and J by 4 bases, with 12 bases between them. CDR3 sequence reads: CASSTRVRYNEQFF. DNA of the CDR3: TGTGCCAGCTCAACCAGGGTGCGGTACAATGAGCAGTTCTTC.

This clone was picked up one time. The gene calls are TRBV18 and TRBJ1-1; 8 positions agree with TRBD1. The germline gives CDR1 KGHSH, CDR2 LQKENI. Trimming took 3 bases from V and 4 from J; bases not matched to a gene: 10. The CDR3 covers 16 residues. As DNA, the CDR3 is TGTGCCAGCTCACCGGCAGGGGGCGCGTTGGGCACTGAAGCTTTCTTT. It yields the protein CASSPAGGALGTEAFF.

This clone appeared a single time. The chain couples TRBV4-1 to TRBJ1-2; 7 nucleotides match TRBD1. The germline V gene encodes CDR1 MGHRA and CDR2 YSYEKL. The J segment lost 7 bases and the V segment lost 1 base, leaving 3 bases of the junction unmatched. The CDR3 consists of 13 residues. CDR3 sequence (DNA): TGCGCCAGCAGCCAAGCGGCAGGGGGTGGCTACACCTTC. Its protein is CASSQAAGGGYTF.

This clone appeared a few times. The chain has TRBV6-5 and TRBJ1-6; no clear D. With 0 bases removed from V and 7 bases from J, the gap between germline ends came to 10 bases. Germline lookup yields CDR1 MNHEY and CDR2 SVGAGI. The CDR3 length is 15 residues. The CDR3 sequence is CASSYSGSSNSPLHF. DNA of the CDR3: TGTGCCAGCAGTTACTCGGGCAGCTCGAATTCACCCCTCCACTTT.

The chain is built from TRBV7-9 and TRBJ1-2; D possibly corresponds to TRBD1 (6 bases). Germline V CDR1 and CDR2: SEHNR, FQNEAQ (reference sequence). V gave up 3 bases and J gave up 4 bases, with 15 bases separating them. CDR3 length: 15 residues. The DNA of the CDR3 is TGTGCCAGCAGCTTCGAACAGGGAGGGGGCTATGGCTACACCTTC. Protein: CASSFEQGGGYGYTF.

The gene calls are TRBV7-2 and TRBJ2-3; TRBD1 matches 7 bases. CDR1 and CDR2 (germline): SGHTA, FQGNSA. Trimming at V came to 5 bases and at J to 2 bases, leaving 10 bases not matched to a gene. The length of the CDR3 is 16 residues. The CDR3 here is CASSRQGRTNTDTQYF. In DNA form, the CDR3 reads TGTGCCAGCAGCCGACAGGGCCGGACCAACACAGATACGCAGTATTTT.

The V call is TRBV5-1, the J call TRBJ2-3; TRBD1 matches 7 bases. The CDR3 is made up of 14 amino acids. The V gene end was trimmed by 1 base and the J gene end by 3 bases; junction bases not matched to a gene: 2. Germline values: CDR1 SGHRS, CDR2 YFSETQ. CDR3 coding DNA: TGCGCCAGCAGCTTGTACAGGGGAACAGATACGCAGTATTTT. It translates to CASSLYRGTDTQYF.

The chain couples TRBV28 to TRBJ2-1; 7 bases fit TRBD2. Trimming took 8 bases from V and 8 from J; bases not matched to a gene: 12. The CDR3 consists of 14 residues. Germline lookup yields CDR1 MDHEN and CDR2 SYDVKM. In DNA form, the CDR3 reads TGTGCCAGCGAGACTGGCGGGAGAATATATGAGCAGTTCTTC. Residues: CASETGGRIYEQFF.

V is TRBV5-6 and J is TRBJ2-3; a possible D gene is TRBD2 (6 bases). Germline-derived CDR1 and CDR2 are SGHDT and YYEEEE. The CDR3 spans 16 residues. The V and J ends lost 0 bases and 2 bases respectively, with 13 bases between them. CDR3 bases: TGTGCCAGCAGCTTGGATTGGGGGGTCGCCACAGATACGCAGTATTTT. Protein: CASSLDWGVATDTQYF.

The CDR3 spells CASDGGVYGYTF. The CDR3 DNA reads TGTGCCAGCGACGGGGGGGTCTATGGCTACACCTTC. The chain is built from TRBV19 and TRBJ1-2; possibly TRBD1 for D (5 bases). The CDR3 length is 12 residues. The germline V and J ends were trimmed by 9 bases and 4 bases, with 12 bases remaining between them. Germline V lookup: CDR1 LNHDA, CDR2 SQIVND (reference sequence).

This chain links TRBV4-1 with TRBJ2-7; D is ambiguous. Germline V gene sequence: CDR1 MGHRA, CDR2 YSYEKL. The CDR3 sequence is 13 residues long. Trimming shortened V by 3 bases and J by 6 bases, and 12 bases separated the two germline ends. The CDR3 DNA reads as TGCGCCAGCAGCCAGAACGGAGTCTTCGAGCAGTACTTC. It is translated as CASSQNGVFEQYF.

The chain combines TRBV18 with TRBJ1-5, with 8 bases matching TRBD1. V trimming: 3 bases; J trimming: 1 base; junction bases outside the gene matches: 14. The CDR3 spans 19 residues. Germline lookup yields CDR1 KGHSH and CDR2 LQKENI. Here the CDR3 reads CASSPSLGQGGGSNQPQHF. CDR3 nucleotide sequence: TGTGCCAGCTCACCCTCCCTCGGACAGGGCGGCGGGAGCAATCAGCCCCAGCATTTT.

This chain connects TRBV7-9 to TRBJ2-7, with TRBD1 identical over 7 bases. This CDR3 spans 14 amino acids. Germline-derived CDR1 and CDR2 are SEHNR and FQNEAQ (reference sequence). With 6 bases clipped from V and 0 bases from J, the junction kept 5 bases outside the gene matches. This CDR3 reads CASSPGQSSYEQYF. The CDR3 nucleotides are TGTGCCAGCAGTCCGGGACAGAGCTCCTACGAGCAGTACTTC.

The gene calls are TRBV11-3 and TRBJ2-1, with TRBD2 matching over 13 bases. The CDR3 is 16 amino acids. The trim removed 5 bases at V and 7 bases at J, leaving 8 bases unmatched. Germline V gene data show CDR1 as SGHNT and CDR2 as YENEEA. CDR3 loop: CASSPWTSGSLNEQFF. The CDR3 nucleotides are TGTGCCAGCAGCCCCTGGACTAGCGGGAGTTTGAATGAGCAGTTCTTC.

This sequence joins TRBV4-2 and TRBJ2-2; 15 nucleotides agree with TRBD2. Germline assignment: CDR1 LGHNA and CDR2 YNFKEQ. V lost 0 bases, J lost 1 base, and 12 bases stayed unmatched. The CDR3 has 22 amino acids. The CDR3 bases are TGTGCCAGCAGCCAAGAAGGGCGGTTCGGGACTAGCGGGAGGAGGAACACCGGGGAGCTGTTTTTT. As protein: CASSQEGRFGTSGRRNTGELFF.

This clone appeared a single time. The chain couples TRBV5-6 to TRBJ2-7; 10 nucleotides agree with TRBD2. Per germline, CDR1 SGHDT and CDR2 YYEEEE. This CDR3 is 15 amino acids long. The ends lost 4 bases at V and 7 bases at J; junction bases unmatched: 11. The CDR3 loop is CASSATGTSAGEQYF. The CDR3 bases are TGTGCCAGCAGCGCAACCGGGACTAGCGCAGGGGAGCAGTACTTC.

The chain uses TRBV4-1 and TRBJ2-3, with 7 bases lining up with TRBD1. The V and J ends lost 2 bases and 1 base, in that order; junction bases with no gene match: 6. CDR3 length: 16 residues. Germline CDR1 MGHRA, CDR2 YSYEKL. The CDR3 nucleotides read TGCGCCAGCAGCCAACCAAACAGGGGCCGCACAGATACGCAGTATTTT. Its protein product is CASSQPNRGRTDTQYF.

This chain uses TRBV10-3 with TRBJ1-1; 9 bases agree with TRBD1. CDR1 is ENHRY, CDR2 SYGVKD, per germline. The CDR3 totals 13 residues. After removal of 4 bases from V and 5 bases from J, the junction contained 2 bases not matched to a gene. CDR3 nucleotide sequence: TGTGCCATCAGTGGACAGGGGGGGACTGAAGCTTTCTTT. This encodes CAISGQGGTEAFF.

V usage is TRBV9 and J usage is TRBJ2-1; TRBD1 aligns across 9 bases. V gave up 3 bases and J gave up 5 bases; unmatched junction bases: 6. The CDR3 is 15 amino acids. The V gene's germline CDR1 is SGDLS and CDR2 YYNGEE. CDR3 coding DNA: TGTGCCAGCAGCGGCCGGGACAGGGTCCACAATGAGCAGTTCTTC. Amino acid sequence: CASSGRDRVHNEQFF.

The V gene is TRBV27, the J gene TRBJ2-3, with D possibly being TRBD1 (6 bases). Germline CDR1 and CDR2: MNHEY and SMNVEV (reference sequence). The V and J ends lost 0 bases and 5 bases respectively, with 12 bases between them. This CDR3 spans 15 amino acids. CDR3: CASSLSGRGEDTQYF. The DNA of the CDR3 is TGTGCCAGCAGTTTATCAGGCAGGGGCGAAGATACGCAGTATTTT.

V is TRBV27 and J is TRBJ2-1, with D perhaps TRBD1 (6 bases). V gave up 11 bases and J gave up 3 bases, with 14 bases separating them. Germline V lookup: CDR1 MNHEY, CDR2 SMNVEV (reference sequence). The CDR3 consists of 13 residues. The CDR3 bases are TGTGCCTCGGCTTGGGACAACTACAATGAGCAGTTCTTC. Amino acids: CASAWDNYNEQFF.

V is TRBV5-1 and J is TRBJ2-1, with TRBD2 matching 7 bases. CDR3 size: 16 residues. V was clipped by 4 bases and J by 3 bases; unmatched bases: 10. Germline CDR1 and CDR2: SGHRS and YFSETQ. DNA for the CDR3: TGCGCCAGCAGCCTGGCCGGGACTAACTTCTACAATGAGCAGTTCTTC. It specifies CASSLAGTNFYNEQFF.

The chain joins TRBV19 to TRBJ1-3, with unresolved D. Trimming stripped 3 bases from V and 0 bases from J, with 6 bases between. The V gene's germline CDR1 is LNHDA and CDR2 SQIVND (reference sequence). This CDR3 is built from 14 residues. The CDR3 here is CASSITFSGNTIYF. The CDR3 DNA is TGTGCCAGTAGTATCACATTCTCTGGAAACACCATATATTTT.

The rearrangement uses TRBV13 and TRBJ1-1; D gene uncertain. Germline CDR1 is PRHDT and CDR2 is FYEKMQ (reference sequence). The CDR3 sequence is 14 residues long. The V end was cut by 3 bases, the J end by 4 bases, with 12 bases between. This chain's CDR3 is CASSFLSEGTEAFF. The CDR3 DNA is TGTGCCAGCAGCTTCCTTTCCGAGGGCACTGAAGCTTTCTTT.

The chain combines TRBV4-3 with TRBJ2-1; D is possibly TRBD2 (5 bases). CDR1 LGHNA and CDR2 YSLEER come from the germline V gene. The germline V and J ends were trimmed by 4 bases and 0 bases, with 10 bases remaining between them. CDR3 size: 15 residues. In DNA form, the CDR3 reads TGCGCCAGCAGCCTAGGGCGGGCCTCCTACAATGAGCAGTTCTTC. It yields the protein CASSLGRASYNEQFF.

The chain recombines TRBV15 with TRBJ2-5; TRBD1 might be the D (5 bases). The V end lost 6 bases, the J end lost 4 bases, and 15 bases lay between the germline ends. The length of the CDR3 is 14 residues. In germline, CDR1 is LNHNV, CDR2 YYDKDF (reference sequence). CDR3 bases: TGTGCCACCAGTAGGGGTCCCGGGCCAGAGACCCAGTACTTC. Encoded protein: CATSRGPGPETQYF.

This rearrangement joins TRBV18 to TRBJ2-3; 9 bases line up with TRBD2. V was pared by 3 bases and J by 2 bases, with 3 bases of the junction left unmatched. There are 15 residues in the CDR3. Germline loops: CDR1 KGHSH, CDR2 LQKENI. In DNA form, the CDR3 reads TGTGCCAGCTCACCCAGCGGGGGGCTCACAGATACGCAGTATTTT. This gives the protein CASSPSGGLTDTQYF.

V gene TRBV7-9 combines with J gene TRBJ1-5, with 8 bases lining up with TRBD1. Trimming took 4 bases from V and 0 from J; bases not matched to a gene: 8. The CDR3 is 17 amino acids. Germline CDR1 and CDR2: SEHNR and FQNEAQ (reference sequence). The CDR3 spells CASSSDRETYSNQPQHF. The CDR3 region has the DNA TGTGCCAGCAGCTCGGACAGGGAAACCTATAGCAATCAGCCCCAGCATTTT. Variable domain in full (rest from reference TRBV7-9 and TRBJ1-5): DTGVSQNPRHKITKRGQNVTFRCDPISEHNRLYWYRQTLGQGPEFLTYFQNEAQLEKSRLLSDRFSAERPKGSFSTLEIQRTEQGDSAMYLCASSSDRETYSNQPQHFGDGTRLSIL.